The 11 T cell receptor beta chains presented below share a single source sample, sequenced in a study of CXCR4 blockade with PD-1 therapy in pancreatic cancer. Produced via immunoSEQ multiplex PCR; TCRdb's table is partial and in-frame only. The data contain approximately 17,000 clones, 72% of them seen just once; the ten biggest clones take up 5% to 6.5%. Material: tumor tissue. These receptors originate from a human donor with pancreatic ductal adenocarcinoma.

The CDR3: CASGIGGSADTQYF. CDR3 nucleotide sequence: TGTGCCAGCGGGATAGGGGGGTCAGCAGATACGCAGTATTTT. The gene calls are TRBV28 and TRBJ2-3; TRBD1 or TRBD2 may be the D gene (6 bases each). Germline assignment: CDR1 MDHEN and CDR2 SYDVKM. CDR3 length: 14 amino acids. V dropped 8 bases and J dropped 4 bases, with 16 bases sitting between them. Filled out from reference TRBV28 and TRBJ2-3, the complete variable domain reads DVKVTQSSRYLVKRTGEKVFLECVQDMDHENMFWYRQDPGLGLRLIYFSYDVKMKEKGDIPEGYSVSREKKERFSLILESASTNQTSMYLCASGIGGSADTQYFGPGTRLTVL.

The chain employs TRBV18 and TRBJ1-3, with D unresolved. Trimming cost V 4 bases and J 0 bases, with 4 bases left between them. Germline CDR1 KGHSH, CDR2 LQKENI. The CDR3 length is 13 residues. The CDR3: CASSRDSGNTIYF. CDR3 bases: TGTGCCAGCTCACGGGACTCTGGAAACACCATATATTTT.

The J gene is TRBJ2-7, the V gene TRBV10-2, with TRBD1 as a possible D gene (6 bases). Trimming left V 7 bases short and J 2 bases short, with 15 bases between. This CDR3 region has 14 residues. CDR1 and CDR2 from the germline V gene are WSHSY and SAAADI. The CDR3 loop reads CASNIGQPPYEQYF. CDR3 in DNA: TGCGCCAGCAATATAGGACAGCCACCCTACGAGCAGTACTTC.

The CDR3 here is CASSVIAGGQETQYF. CDR3 sequence (DNA): TGTGCCAGCAGTGTAATAGCGGGAGGTCAAGAGACCCAGTACTTC. The chain couples TRBV25-1 to TRBJ2-5; 10 nucleotides line up with TRBD2. The V segment lost 4 bases and the J segment 2 bases; nucleotides outside the gene matches: 4. The CDR3 totals 15 residues. Per germline, CDR1 MGHDK and CDR2 SYGVNS.

This chain connects TRBV28 to TRBJ1-2, with 7 bases that match TRBD1. The CDR3 consists of 12 residues. Losses at the gene ends were 6 bases for V and 2 bases for J; bases not matched to a gene: 0. From germline, CDR1 is MDHEN and CDR2 SYDVKM. CDR3 DNA sequence: TGTGCCAGCAGGGACAGGAACTATGGCTACACCTTC. Translated: CASRDRNYGYTF.

CDR3 sequence: CASSALTRDNEQFF. The CDR3 DNA reads as TGTGCCAGCAGTGCATTGACCCGAGACAATGAGCAGTTCTTC. The V call is TRBV25-1, the J call TRBJ2-1; D not resolved. Germline V gives CDR1 MGHDK, CDR2 SYGVNS. Between the trimmed V and J ends, which lost 4 bases and 5 bases, there was a span of 12 bases. The CDR3 extends over 14 amino acids. The full variable domain, with the rest looked up from reference TRBV25-1 and TRBJ2-1, is EADIYQTPRYLVIGTGKKITLECSQTMGHDKMYWYQQDPGMELHLIHYSYGVNSTEKGDLSSESTVSRIRTEHFPLTLESARPSHTSQYLCASSALTRDNEQFFGPGTRLTVL.

The chain has TRBV19 and TRBJ1-2, with D unclear. Germline lookup yields CDR1 LNHDA and CDR2 SQIVND (reference sequence). The CDR3 extends over 16 amino acids. V was cut by 5 bases and J by 4 bases, with 20 bases left in between. This CDR3 is CASSSTPQREIYGYTF. The CDR3 region has the DNA TGTGCCAGTAGTTCCACCCCACAGCGGGAGATCTATGGCTACACCTTC.

CDR3 protein: CASSLPGGKGETQYF. CDR3 coding DNA: TGTGCCAGTAGCCTTCCGGGGGGCAAGGGGGAGACCCAGTACTTC. The chain has TRBV19 and TRBJ2-5; D is perhaps TRBD2 (7 bases). With 6 bases removed from V and 5 bases from J, the gap between germline ends came to 19 bases. The V gene's germline CDR1 is LNHDA and CDR2 SQIVND (reference sequence). This CDR3 is 15 amino acids long.

This clone was seen only a few times. The chain joins TRBV23-1 to TRBJ2-7; D is uncertain. TRBV23-1 is annotated as an ORF whose role is uncertain. The germline V and J ends were trimmed by 6 bases and 3 bases, with 12 bases remaining between them. This CDR3 is 13 amino acids long. The CDR3 protein is CASSQERFYEQYF. CDR3 bases: TGCGCCAGCAGCCAAGAACGATTCTACGAGCAGTACTTC.

Only one count was recorded for this clone. V is TRBV19 and J is TRBJ2-3; maybe TRBD1 (5 bases). CDR3 length: 14 amino acids. V was shortened by 4 bases and J by 0 bases, with 8 bases between the two germline ends. The germline CDR1 and CDR2 sequences are LNHDA and SQIVND (reference sequence). Here the CDR3 reads CASSTTASTDTQYF. The CDR3 coding sequence is TGTGCCAGTAGTACGACAGCAAGCACAGATACGCAGTATTTT.

The chain links TRBV19 to TRBJ2-1; the match to TRBD2 covers 11 bases. Germline CDR1 reads LNHDA; CDR2 reads SQIVND (reference sequence). CDR3 size: 19 residues. With V trimmed by 5 bases and J by 1 base, 13 bases remained unmatched. CDR3 DNA: TGTGCCAGTAGTGACCTTAGCGGGAGGGTCGGGAAATCCTACAATGAGCAGTTCTTC. As protein: CASSDLSGRVGKSYNEQFF.